This T cell receptor beta chain came from a study of blood T cell repertoires in COVID-19. Turning to the study itself: Specimens from acute and convalescent COVID-19 originated in the United States, Italy and Spain. From T cells, B-cell-depleted T cells, or PBMCs came the material, which was cDNA or gDNA.

The sample holds a few counts of this clone. J gave up 6 bases and V 4 bases, and 10 bases lay outside the gene matches. From germline, CDR1 is LNHDA and CDR2 SQIVND (reference sequence). The length of the CDR3 is 16 residues. Methods used by the authors: Scientists estimated how many nucleated cells there were by amplifying reference gene primers. TCRdb keeps only in-frame clones here, not all; method: immunoSEQ multiplex PCR. The V and J calls and clone size come from that table; D and trimming were worked out from the DNA. The table includes fewer than 75,000 clones, around 79% detected once. What was sequenced was peripheral blood. This TCR came from a man between 60 and 75 years old with acute or convalescent COVID-19. V and J are TRBV19 and TRBJ2-2; 8 bases agree with TRBD2. In DNA form, the CDR3 reads TGTGCCAGTAGTAGATTAGCGGGGCCAACCCCCGGGGAGCTGTTTTTT. Amino acid sequence: CASSRLAGPTPGELFF.